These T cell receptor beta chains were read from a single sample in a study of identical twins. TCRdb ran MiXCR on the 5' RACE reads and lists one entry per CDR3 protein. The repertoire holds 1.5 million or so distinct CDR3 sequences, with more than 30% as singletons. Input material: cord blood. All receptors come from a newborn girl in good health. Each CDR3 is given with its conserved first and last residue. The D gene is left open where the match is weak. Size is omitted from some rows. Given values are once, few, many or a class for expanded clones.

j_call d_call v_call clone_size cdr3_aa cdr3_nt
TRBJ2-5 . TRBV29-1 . CSVGGGARYNEQYF TGCAGCGTTGGCGGAGGGGCTCGATACAATGAGCAGTACTTC
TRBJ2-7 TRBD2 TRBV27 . CASSPSTSGGKTNEQYF TGTGCCAGCAGTCCATCGACTAGCGGGGGAAAAACCAATGAGCAGTACTTC
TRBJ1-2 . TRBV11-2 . CASSLEGGRDNPYGYTF TGTGCCAGCAGCTTAGAAGGGGGACGGGACAATCCCTATGGCTACACCTTC
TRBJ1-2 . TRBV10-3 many CAITPTGYNYGYTF TGTGCCATCACCCCGACAGGATATAACTATGGCTACACCTTC
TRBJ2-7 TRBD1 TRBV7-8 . CASSLGTGDYEHYF TGTGCCAGCAGCCTCGGGACAGGGGACTACGAGCATTACTTC
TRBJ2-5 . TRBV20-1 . CSATVQETQYF TGCAGTGCCACAGTCCAAGAGACCCAGTACTTC
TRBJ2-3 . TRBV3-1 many CASSQGPLTDTQYF TGTGCCAGCAGCCAAGGACCCCTCACAGATACGCAGTATTTT
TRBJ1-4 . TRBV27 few CASSYQGPNEKLFF TGTGCCAGCAGTTACCAGGGCCCAAATGAAAAACTGTTTTTT
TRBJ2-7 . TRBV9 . CASSVDARSYEQYF TGTGCCAGCAGCGTAGACGCCCGCTCCTACGAGCAGTACTTC
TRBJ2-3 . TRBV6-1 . CASSEQGRKDTQYF TGTGCCAGCAGTGAACAGGGGAGAAAAGATACGCAGTATTTT
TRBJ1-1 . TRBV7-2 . CASSLKTGTEAFF TGTGCCAGCAGCTTAAAAACTGGCACTGAAGCTTTCTTT
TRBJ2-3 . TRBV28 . CASSRGPQASTDTQYF TGTGCCAGCAGTCGGGGCCCCCAGGCTAGCACAGATACGCAGTATTTT
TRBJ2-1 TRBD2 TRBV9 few CASSVAGGPGNEQFF TGTGCCAGCAGCGTCGCGGGAGGGCCGGGGAATGAGCAGTTCTTC
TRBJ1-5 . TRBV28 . CASSPGTPWNQPQHF TGTGCCAGCAGTCCCGGGACACCGTGGAATCAGCCCCAGCATTTT
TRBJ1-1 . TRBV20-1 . CSATKDTNTEAFF TGCAGTGCCACAAAGGACACTAACACTGAAGCTTTCTTT
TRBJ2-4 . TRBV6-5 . CASNPGAKNIQYF TGTGCCAGCAACCCGGGGGCCAAAAACATTCAGTACTTC
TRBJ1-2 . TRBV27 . CASSLSAGANYGYTF TGTGCCAGCAGTTTATCGGCAGGGGCCAACTATGGCTACACCTTC
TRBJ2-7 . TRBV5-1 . CASSLLVYPYEQYF TGCGCCAGCAGCTTGTTGGTCTACCCCTACGAGCAGTACTTC
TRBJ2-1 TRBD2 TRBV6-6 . CASSRGGLTQFF TGTGCCAGCAGTCGGGGGGGCCTAACCCAGTTCTTC
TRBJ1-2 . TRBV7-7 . CASRLRVGYTF TGTGCTAGCAGACTAAGGGTTGGCTACACCTTC
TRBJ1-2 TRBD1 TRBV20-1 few CSASPRGGNYGYTF TGCAGTGCTTCCCCCAGGGGGGGGAACTATGGCTACACCTTC
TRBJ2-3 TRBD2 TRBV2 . CAIRTSGRAGSDTQYF TGTGCCATCCGGACTAGCGGGAGGGCCGGCTCAGATACGCAGTATTTT
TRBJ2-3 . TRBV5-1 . CASSLAPYTDTQYF TGCGCCAGCAGCTTGGCGCCGTACACAGATACGCAGTATTTT
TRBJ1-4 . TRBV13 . CASSSGLKGGPNEKLFF TGTGCCAGCAGTTCTGGCCTTAAGGGAGGGCCTAATGAAAAACTGTTTTTT
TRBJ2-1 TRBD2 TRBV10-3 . CAIRVAGGYNEQFF TGTGCCATCAGGGTAGCGGGAGGGTACAATGAGCAGTTCTTC
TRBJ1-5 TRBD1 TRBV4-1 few CASSQAGGQGIGSGQPQHF TGCGCCAGCAGCCAAGCTGGCGGACAGGGAATTGGGAGTGGTCAGCCCCAGCATTTT
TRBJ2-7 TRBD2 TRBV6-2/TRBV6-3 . CASRPTLADVYEQYF TGTGCCAGCAGGCCGACCCTAGCGGATGTCTACGAGCAGTACTTC
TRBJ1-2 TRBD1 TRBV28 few CASSSGQATYGYTF TGTGCCAGCAGTTCTGGACAGGCTACCTATGGCTACACCTTC
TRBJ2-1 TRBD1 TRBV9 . CASSVADRSYNEQFF TGTGCCAGCAGCGTAGCGGACAGGTCCTACAATGAGCAGTTCTTC
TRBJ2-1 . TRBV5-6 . CASSFPAVLFFTSSYNEQFF TGTGCCAGCAGCTTCCCGGCAGTACTTTTCTTCACAAGCTCCTACAATGAGCAGTTCTTC
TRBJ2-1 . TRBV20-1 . CSPLAGVYNEQFF TGCAGTCCACTAGCTGGGGTATACAATGAGCAGTTCTTC
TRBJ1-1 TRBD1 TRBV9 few CASSVTGGNTEAFF TGTGCCAGCAGCGTCACAGGGGGCAACACTGAAGCTTTCTTT
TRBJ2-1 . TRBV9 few CASSVDGGPIDEQFF TGTGCCAGCAGCGTAGACGGGGGCCCAATCGATGAGCAGTTCTTC
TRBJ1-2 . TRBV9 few CASSVTGRHGYTF TGTGCCAGCAGCGTCACAGGGAGGCATGGCTACACCTTC
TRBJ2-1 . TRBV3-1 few CASSYGVYNEQFF TGTGCCAGCAGCTACGGCGTCTACAATGAGCAGTTCTTC
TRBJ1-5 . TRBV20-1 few CSVGRSNQPQHF TGCAGTGTAGGCAGGAGCAATCAGCCCCAGCATTTT
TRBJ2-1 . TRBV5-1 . CASSLREALSYNEQFF TGCGCCAGCAGCCTCCGGGAAGCTCTGAGCTACAATGAGCAGTTCTTC
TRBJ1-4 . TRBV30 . CAWSPLDTNEKLFF TGTGCCTGGAGTCCATTGGACACTAATGAAAAACTGTTTTTT
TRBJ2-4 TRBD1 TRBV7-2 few CASSIRDRGLKNIQYF TGTGCCAGCAGCATCCGGGACAGGGGTCTCAAAAACATTCAGTACTTC
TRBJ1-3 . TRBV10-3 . CAISAAALPGNTIYF TGTGCCATCAGTGCGGCAGCTCTACCTGGAAACACCATATATTTT
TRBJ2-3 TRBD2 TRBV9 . CASSVGGGTGTDTQYF TGTGCCAGCAGCGTAGGCGGGGGAACTGGAACAGATACGCAGTATTTT